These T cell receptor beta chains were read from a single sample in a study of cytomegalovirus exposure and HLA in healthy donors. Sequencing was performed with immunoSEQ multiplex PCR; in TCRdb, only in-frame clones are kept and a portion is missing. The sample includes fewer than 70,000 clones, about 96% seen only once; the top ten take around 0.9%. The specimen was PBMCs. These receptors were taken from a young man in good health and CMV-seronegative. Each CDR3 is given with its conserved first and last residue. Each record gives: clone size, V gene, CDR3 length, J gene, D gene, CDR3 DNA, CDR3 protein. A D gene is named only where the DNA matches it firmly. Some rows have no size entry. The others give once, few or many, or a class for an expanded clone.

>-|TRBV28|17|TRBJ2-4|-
TGTGCCAGCAGCCCCCGCGCGGGCCCGTTAGCCAAAAACATTCAGTACTTC
CASSPRAGPLAKNIQYF
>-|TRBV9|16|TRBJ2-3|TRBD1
TGTGCCAGCAGCGTAGTTGAGGGGGCAGTATTAGATACGCAGTATTTT
CASSVVEGAVLDTQYF
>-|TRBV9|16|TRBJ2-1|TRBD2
TGTGCCAGCAGCCCGCGACTAGCGGTTTCCTACAATGAGCAGTTCTTC
CASSPRLAVSYNEQFF
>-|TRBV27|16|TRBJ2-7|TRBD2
TGTGCCAGCAGTTCCGGGACTAGCGGGAGGCCCTACGAGCAGTACTTC
CASSSGTSGRPYEQYF
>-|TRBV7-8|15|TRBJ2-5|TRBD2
TGTGCCAGCAGCTTTCGGGGGGTTAGCGTAGAGACCCAGTACTTC
CASSFRGVSVETQYF
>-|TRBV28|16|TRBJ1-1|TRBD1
TGTGCCAGCAGCCCTCCCTCCGGGACAGTGAACACTGAAGCTTTCTTT
CASSPPSGTVNTEAFF
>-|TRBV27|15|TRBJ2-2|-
TGTGCCAGCAGTTCCCACTCCGGTCAGGCGGGGGAGCTGTTTTTT
CASSSHSGQAGELFF
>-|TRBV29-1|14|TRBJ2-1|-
TGCAGCGTCGACCACATGGGGGGCTACAATGAGCAGTTCTTC
CSVDHMGGYNEQFF
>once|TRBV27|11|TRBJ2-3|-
TGTGCCAGCAATCGGGGAGGCACGCAGTATTTT
CASNRGGTQYF
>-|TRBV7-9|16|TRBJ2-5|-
TGTGCCAGCAGCTTAGAATGGTCGGCAGGGCAAGAGACCCAGTACTTC
CASSLEWSAGQETQYF
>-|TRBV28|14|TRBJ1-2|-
TGTGCCAGCAGTTTAATGGCAGATAACTATGGCTACACCTTC
CASSLMADNYGYTF
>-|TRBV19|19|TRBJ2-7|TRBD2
TGTGCCAGTAGTATGAAGGGGGATCCAAGCGGGAGCGGTGTCTACGAGCAGTACTTC
CASSMKGDPSGSGVYEQYF
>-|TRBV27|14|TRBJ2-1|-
TGTGCCAGCAGGCTAGGAGGAGCGGGCAATGAGCAGTTCTTC
CASRLGGAGNEQFF
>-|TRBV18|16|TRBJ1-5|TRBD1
TGTGCCAGCTCACCTGGGACAGGGGGTAGCAATCAGCCCCAGCATTTT
CASSPGTGGSNQPQHF
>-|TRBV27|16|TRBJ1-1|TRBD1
TGTGCCAGCATCGGACAGGGGGCTGATATGAACACTGAAGCTTTCTTT
CASIGQGADMNTEAFF
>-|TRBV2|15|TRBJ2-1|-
TGTGCCAGCAGCCCGCGGAGGGGGCCCTACAATGAGCAGTTCTTC
CASSPRRGPYNEQFF
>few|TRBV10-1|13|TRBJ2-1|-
TGCGCCAGCAGTGAGCGGGAGCACAATGAGCAGTTCTTC
CASSEREHNEQFF
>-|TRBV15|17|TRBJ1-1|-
TGTGCCACCAGCAGAGAGACGGCAGCCCAGGGAGGCGCTGAAGCTTTCTTT
CATSRETAAQGGAEAFF
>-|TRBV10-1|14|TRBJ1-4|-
TGCGCCAGCAGTGAAGCAGGGGCTGGCGAAAAACTGTTTTTT
CASSEAGAGEKLFF
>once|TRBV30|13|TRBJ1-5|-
TGTGCCTGGAGTGGCGGGGGAAGTCAGCCCCAGCATTTT
CAWSGGGSQPQHF
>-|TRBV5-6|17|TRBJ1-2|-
TGTGCCGGCAGCTTGTTTGGAGGGTTTTTGTTGTTATCGGGCTACACCTTC
CAGSLFGGFLLLSGYTF